This TCR beta chain was captured in a study of spatial heterogeneity in lung cancer. Study results and limitations: Counts of expanded intratumoral alpha and beta TCRs tracked tumor mutation counts.

TCRdb re-derived calls from the 5' RACE reads in MiXCR, one entry per CDR3 protein. There are some 23,000 distinct CDR3 sequences in the sample; around 8.5% occur only once, and 7.7% lies in the top ten. Time point: sample taken at primary tumor resection. Whole RNA, isolated from tumor, nontumor lung or frozen PBMC, was sequenced without prior sorting. The CDR3 sequence is 13 residues long. CDR1 SGHTA and CDR2 FQGNSA come from the germline V gene. Trimming shortened V by 5 bases and J by 4 bases, and 9 bases separated the two germline ends. This clonotype has at least ten counts. What it binds is not known.

This chain uses TRBV7-2 with TRBJ2-1, with unresolved D. This specimen consisted of lung tumor tissue, obtained at surgery. This clonotype was obtained from a male donor with early-stage non-small cell lung cancer. CDR3 DNA: TGTGCCAGCAGCGTACCCTCTTACAATGAGCAGTTCTTC. It yields the protein CASSVPSYNEQFF.